One sample yielded the 9 T cell receptor beta chains listed below, sequenced in a study of shared clonotypes between healthy human individuals. Clones were sequenced by immunoSEQ multiplex PCR, and TCRdb holds only the in-frame ones, with some missing. The sample has roughly 1,000,000 clones; about 84% are singletons. Sample: memory CD4+ T cells from PBMCs. The subset denotes: CD45RA-negative fraction. The origin of the receptors is a man younger than 30 in good health. Some clones in this sample may be carry-over from other donors' samples.

V is TRBV7-2 and J is TRBJ2-5; D not resolved. Trimming left V 5 bases short and J 6 bases short, with 25 bases between. Germline CDR1 reads SGHTA; CDR2 reads FQGNSA. The CDR3 totals 17 residues. The CDR3 nucleotides are TGTGCCAGCAGCAAACCAGGACGGATCGGGTCTGGAAAGACCCAGTACTTC. As protein: CASSKPGRIGSGKTQYF.

The rearrangement joins TRBV9 to TRBJ1-2, with TRBD1 identical over 9 bases. This CDR3 has 14 amino acids. Germline V CDR1 and CDR2: SGDLS, YYNGEE. The V and J ends lost 3 bases and 7 bases, in that order; junction bases with no gene match: 7. The CDR3 sequence is CASSAQGARGGYTF. The CDR3 coding sequence is TGTGCCAGCAGCGCACAGGGGGCTAGAGGTGGCTACACCTTC.

This sequence joins TRBV6-6 and TRBJ1-5; D unresolved. Trimming took off 5 bases at V and 6 bases at J, with 8 bases between the two ends. Germline V gene sequence: CDR1 MNHNY, CDR2 SVGAGI (reference sequence). CDR3 length equals 12 residues. CDR3: CASSRPRQPQHF. For the CDR3, the DNA is TGTGCCAGCAGTCGACCCCGTCAGCCCCAGCATTTT.

In its sample, this clone was seen a few times. The genes are TRBV6-6 and TRBJ2-5; no firm D call. Looked up from germline, CDR1 is MNHNY and CDR2 is SVGAGI (reference sequence). This CDR3 is 13 amino acids long. V was clipped by 6 bases and J by 5 bases, with 13 bases between them. The CDR3: CASSRNPRETQYF. The CDR3 coding sequence is TGTGCCAGCAGCCGGAACCCAAGGGAGACCCAGTACTTC.

This clone was observed once. The genes are TRBV5-1 and TRBJ2-1; D perhaps matches TRBD1 (5 bases). The germline CDR1 and CDR2 sequences are SGHRS and YFSETQ. Trimming cost V 4 bases and J 7 bases, with 18 bases left between them. The CDR3 covers 15 residues. CDR3 DNA sequence: TGCGCCAGCAGCCGTGGCAGGGATGAGTGGAATGAGCAGTTCTTC. Translating gives CASSRGRDEWNEQFF.

The V call is TRBV18, the J call TRBJ2-3; D could derive from TRBD1 or TRBD2 (5 bases each). V lost 0 bases and J lost 2, with 6 bases in between. The CDR3 covers 14 residues. Germline V gene sequence: CDR1 KGHSH, CDR2 LQKENI. The CDR3 DNA reads TGTGCCAGCTCACCACCGGGGGTCACAGATACGCAGTATTTT. Amino acids: CASSPPGVTDTQYF. The full variable domain, in which reference TRBV18 and TRBJ2-3 provide the parts outside the CDR3, is NAGVMQNPRHLVRRRGQEARLRCSPMKGHSHVYWYRQLPEEGLKFMVYLQKENIIDESGMPKERFSAEFPKEGPSILRIQQVVRGDSAAYFCASSPPGVTDTQYFGPGTRLTVL.

On this clone itself: Within the sample, other DNA sequences also encode this same CDR3. The chain's CDR3 is CASSFRGGETQYF. CDR3 DNA: TGTGCCAGCAGCTTCCGGGGGGGAGAGACCCAGTACTTC. The genes are TRBV7-2 and TRBJ2-5; TRBD2 matches at 8 bases. This CDR3 contains 13 residues. The V and J ends lost 3 bases and 4 bases, in that order; junction bases with no gene match: 1. Germline CDR1 reads SGHTA; CDR2 reads FQGNSA.

This chain joins TRBV6-1 and TRBJ2-5; D not certain. V dropped 2 bases and J dropped 0 bases, with 16 bases sitting between them. CDR3 length: 17 amino acids. CDR1 is MNHNS, CDR2 SASEGT, per germline. CDR3 nucleotides: TGTGCCAGCAGTGAACGACTTGGAAACTCGTACCAAGAGACCCAGTACTTC. Translation gives CASSERLGNSYQETQYF.

The chain uses TRBV7-9 and TRBJ2-5; D not resolved. CDR1 and CDR2 (germline): SEHNR, FQNEAQ (reference sequence). The CDR3 consists of 9 residues. Between the trimmed V and J ends, which lost 8 bases and 5 bases, there was a span of 3 bases. This chain's CDR3 is CASGETQYF. The CDR3 DNA is TGTGCCAGCGGGGAGACCCAGTACTTC.